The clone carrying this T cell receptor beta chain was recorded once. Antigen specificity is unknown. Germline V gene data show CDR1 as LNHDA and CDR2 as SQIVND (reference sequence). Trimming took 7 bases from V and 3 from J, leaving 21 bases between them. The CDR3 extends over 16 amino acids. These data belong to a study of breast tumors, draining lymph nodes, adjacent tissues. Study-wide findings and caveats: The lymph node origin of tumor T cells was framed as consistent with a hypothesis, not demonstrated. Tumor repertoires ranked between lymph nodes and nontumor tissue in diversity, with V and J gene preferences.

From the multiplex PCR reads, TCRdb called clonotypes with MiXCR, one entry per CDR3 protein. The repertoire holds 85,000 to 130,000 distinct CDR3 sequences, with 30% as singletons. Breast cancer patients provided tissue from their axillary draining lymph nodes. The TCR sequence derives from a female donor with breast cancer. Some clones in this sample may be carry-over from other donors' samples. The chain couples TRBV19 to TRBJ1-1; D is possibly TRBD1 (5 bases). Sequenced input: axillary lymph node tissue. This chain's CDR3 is CASTNPLIGDDTEAFF. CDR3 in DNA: TGTGCCAGTACGAACCCGCTCATCGGGGACGACACTGAAGCTTTCTTT.